Each of the 3 T cell receptor beta chains below was sequenced from the same sample in a study of graft-versus-host responses after intestinal transplantation (dated by TCRdb to 2020 to 2022). The sample's time point, from its label and the paper: cells obtained before transplantation from donor or recipient. The library relied on the immunoSEQ multiplex PCR assay. TCRdb re-hosts the immuneACCESS table, in-frame sequences only. Its copies lack some clones; in the studies checked, an unresolved V gene accounts for under half of them, and the cause for the rest is not known. The sample yields about 35,000 clones; 93% were counted once. About 19% of the sample lies in the top ten. No antigens are known for them. Specimen: unstimulated CD8+ T cells sorted from spleen or lymph node cells, collected before transplant. Every receptor here comes from a human donor who was the organ donor for an intestinal transplant.

The chain couples TRBV9 to TRBJ2-5, with D possibly being TRBD1 or TRBD2 (5 bases each). This CDR3 contains 14 residues. The V end was cut by 0 bases, the J end by 5 bases, with 11 bases between. From germline, CDR1 is SGDLS and CDR2 YYNGEE. The CDR3 DNA is TGTGCCAGCAGCGTAGGGGGCTGGGGGGAGACCCAGTACTTC. Translating gives CASSVGGWGETQYF. The whole variable domain, remainder taken from reference TRBV9 and TRBJ2-5, is DSGVTQTPKHLITATGQRVTLRCSPRSGDLSVYWYQQSLDQGLQFLIQYYNGEERAKGNILERFSAQQFPDLHSELNLSSLELGDSALYFCASSVGGWGETQYFGPGTRLLVL.

The chain carries TRBV7-2 and TRBJ2-7; tentative D call: TRBD2 (5 bases). V gave up 1 base and J gave up 5 bases, with 9 bases separating them. This CDR3 is 13 amino acids long. CDR1 SGHTA and CDR2 FQGNSA come from the germline V gene. CDR3 residues: CASSLGIGNEQYF. In nucleotides, the CDR3 is TGTGCCAGCAGCTTAGGGATCGGGAACGAGCAGTACTTC. The variable domain in full, with the rest retrieved from reference TRBV7-2 and TRBJ2-7, is GAGVSQSPSNKVTEKGKDVELRCDPISGHTALYWYRQSLGQGLEFLIYFQGNSAPDKSGLPSDRFSAERTGGSVSTLTIQRTQQEDSAVYLCASSLGIGNEQYFGPGTRLTVT.

The rearrangement joins TRBV6-1 to TRBJ2-1; 7 bases are shared with TRBD1. Trimming removed 1 base from V and 3 bases from J; junction bases left unmatched: 3. The CDR3 sequence is 15 residues long. Per the germline V gene, CDR1 is MNHNS and CDR2 is SASEGT. Here the CDR3 DNA reads TGTGCCAGCAGTGAAGTGTCAGGGGGCTACAATGAGCAGTTCTTC. It encodes CASSEVSGGYNEQFF.